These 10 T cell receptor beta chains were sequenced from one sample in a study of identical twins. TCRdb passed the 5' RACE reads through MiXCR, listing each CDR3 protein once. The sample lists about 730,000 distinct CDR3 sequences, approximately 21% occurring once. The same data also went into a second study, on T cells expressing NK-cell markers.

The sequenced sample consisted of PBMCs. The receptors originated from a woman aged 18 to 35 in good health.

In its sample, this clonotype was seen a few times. CDR3 coding DNA: TGCAGTGCTAGATCGGACAGAATCAATGAGCAGTTCTTC. Its translation: CSARSDRINEQFF. The gene calls are TRBV20-1 and TRBJ2-1, with D perhaps TRBD1 (6 bases). Germline-derived CDR1 and CDR2 are DFQATT and SNEGSKA (reference sequence). Trimming pared 2 bases from V and 6 bases from J, leaving 11 bases between. The CDR3 has 13 residues.

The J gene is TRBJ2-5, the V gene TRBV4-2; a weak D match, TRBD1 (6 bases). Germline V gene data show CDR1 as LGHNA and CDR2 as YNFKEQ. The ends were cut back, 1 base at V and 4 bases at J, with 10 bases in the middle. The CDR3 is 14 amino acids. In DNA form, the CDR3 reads TGTGCCAGCAGCCAAGGCCTACAGGGAGAGACCCAGTACTTC. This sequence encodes CASSQGLQGETQYF.

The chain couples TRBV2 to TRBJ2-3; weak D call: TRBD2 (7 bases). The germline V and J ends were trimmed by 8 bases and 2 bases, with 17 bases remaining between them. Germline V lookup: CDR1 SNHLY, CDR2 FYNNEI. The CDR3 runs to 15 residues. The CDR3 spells CASGGRGGATDTQYF. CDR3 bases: TGTGCCAGCGGAGGTCGAGGGGGGGCCACAGATACGCAGTATTTT. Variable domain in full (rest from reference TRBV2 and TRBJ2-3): EPEVTQTPSHQVTQMGQEVILRCVPISNHLYFYWYRQILGQKVEFLVSFYNNEISEKSEIFDDQFSVERPDGSNFTLKIRSTKLEDSAMYFCASGGRGGATDTQYFGPGTRLTVL.

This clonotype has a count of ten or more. The CDR3 nucleotides read TGTGCCATCCGGGACAGGGTGTCCTACGAGCAGTACTTC. Protein sequence: CAIRDRVSYEQYF. This chain joins TRBV2 and TRBJ2-7, with 9 bases fitting TRBD1. There are 13 residues in the CDR3. V shed 10 bases, J shed 1 base, and the junction held 5 bases outside the gene matches. Germline V lookup: CDR1 SNHLY, CDR2 FYNNEI.

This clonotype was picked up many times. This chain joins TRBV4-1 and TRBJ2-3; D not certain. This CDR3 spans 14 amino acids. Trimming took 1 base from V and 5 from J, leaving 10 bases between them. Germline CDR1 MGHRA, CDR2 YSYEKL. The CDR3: CASSQAPYRDTQYF. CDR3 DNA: TGCGCCAGCAGCCAAGCCCCGTACCGAGATACGCAGTATTTT.

In DNA, the CDR3 is TGCAGTGCTAGGGCCCCTGGGGCAGCCAATTCACCCCTCCACTTT. It yields the protein CSARAPGAANSPLHF. This chain links TRBV20-1 with TRBJ1-6; a weak D match, TRBD1 (5 bases). V lost 3 bases and J lost 7, with 16 bases in between. Germline V gene sequence: CDR1 DFQATT, CDR2 SNEGSKA (reference sequence). The CDR3 has 15 residues.

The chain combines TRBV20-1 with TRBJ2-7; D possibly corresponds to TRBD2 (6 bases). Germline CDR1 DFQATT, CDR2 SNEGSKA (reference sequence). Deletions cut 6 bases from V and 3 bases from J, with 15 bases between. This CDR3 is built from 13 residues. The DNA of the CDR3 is TGCAGTGCAAAGGCGGGGATCCTCTACGAGCAGTACTTC. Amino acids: CSAKAGILYEQYF.

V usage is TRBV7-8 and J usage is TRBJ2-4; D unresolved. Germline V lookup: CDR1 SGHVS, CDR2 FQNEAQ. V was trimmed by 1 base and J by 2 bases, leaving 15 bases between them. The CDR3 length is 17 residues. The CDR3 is CASSLGGLSLTKNIQYF. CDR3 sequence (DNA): TGTGCCAGCAGCTTAGGAGGCTTATCGCTTACCAAAAACATTCAGTACTTC.

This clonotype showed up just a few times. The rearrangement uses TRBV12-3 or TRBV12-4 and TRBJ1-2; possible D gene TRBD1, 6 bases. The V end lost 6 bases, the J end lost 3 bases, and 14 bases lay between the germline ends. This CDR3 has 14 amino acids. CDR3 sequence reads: CASRRGNQDYGYTF. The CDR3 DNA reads TGTGCCAGCAGAAGGGGGAACCAAGACTATGGCTACACCTTC.

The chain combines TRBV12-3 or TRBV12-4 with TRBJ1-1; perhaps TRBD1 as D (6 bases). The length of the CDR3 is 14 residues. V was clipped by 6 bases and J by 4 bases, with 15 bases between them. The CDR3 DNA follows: TGTGCCAGCAGACGCAGCAGGGGTCGCACTGAAGCTTTCTTT. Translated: CASRRSRGRTEAFF.